Listed below are T cell receptor beta chains from one sample, sequenced in a study of T cells after yellow fever vaccination. Each CDR3 protein is one row after TCRdb ran MiXCR on the 5' RACE reads. The sample lists hundreds of thousands of distinct CDR3 sequences; roughly a sixth were seen once. The sample was PBMCs, taken before the yellow fever booster vaccination. The receptors here all came from a young man who received the YFV17D yellow fever vaccine. The conserved cysteine and the conserved F or W are not part of the CDR3 here. The order of the fields is CDR3 protein, clone size, V gene, J gene. Clone size is given for some rows only: seen once, a few or many times, or a class if the clone is expanded.

cdr3_aa: ASSQVLATSRRTDTQY
clone_size: NA
v_call: TRBV4-3
j_call: TRBJ2-3

cdr3_aa: SASSTGTGRNEQF
clone_size: few
v_call: TRBV29-1
j_call: TRBJ2-1

cdr3_aa: ASSLLGITGELF
clone_size: NA
v_call: TRBV7-3
j_call: TRBJ2-2

cdr3_aa: AIHRGRTDTQY
clone_size: NA
v_call: TRBV10-3
j_call: TRBJ2-3

cdr3_aa: ASNTGGAVNTEAF
clone_size: NA
v_call: TRBV19
j_call: TRBJ1-1

cdr3_aa: SARIFPGLGNQPQH
clone_size: NA
v_call: TRBV20-1
j_call: TRBJ1-5

cdr3_aa: ASSGSRGDQPQH
clone_size: NA
v_call: TRBV2
j_call: TRBJ1-5

cdr3_aa: ASSVESRAGLTSGNTIY
clone_size: NA
v_call: TRBV9
j_call: TRBJ1-3

cdr3_aa: ATSPRHLSGNTIY
clone_size: NA
v_call: TRBV15
j_call: TRBJ1-3

cdr3_aa: SVETSPGAGNTIY
clone_size: few
v_call: TRBV29-1
j_call: TRBJ1-3

cdr3_aa: ASSEEPSYEQY
clone_size: NA
v_call: TRBV2
j_call: TRBJ2-7

cdr3_aa: ASSFFPMTGTYGYT
clone_size: NA
v_call: TRBV27
j_call: TRBJ1-2

cdr3_aa: ASSPGGANEQY
clone_size: NA
v_call: TRBV5-1
j_call: TRBJ2-7

cdr3_aa: ASSLRGAAYNEQF
clone_size: NA
v_call: TRBV7-3
j_call: TRBJ2-1

cdr3_aa: ASRQLRQGHTGELF
clone_size: many
v_call: TRBV5-5
j_call: TRBJ2-2

cdr3_aa: ASSLAPNTEAF
clone_size: many
v_call: TRBV5-1
j_call: TRBJ1-1

cdr3_aa: ASSRKDQFTPLH
clone_size: many
v_call: TRBV27
j_call: TRBJ1-6

cdr3_aa: SASRGQMNTEAF
clone_size: NA
v_call: TRBV20-1
j_call: TRBJ1-1

cdr3_aa: ASTRTIGQETQY
clone_size: few
v_call: TRBV27
j_call: TRBJ2-5

cdr3_aa: ATSDRAAGNTIY
clone_size: NA
v_call: TRBV15
j_call: TRBJ1-3

cdr3_aa: ATLAGATDTQY
clone_size: NA
v_call: TRBV24-1
j_call: TRBJ2-3

cdr3_aa: ASSLWGPHEQF
clone_size: NA
v_call: TRBV7-9
j_call: TRBJ2-1

cdr3_aa: ASSLPGQHDSPLH
clone_size: NA
v_call: TRBV7-9
j_call: TRBJ1-6

cdr3_aa: ASSDNGGLYNEQF
clone_size: few
v_call: TRBV18
j_call: TRBJ2-1

cdr3_aa: ASSHLALTNTQY
clone_size: few
v_call: TRBV4-1
j_call: TRBJ2-3

cdr3_aa: SAGPSGTTDTQY
clone_size: NA
v_call: TRBV20-1
j_call: TRBJ2-3

cdr3_aa: ASSSTSTHEQF
clone_size: NA
v_call: TRBV7-9
j_call: TRBJ2-1

cdr3_aa: ASSLAGQDFADTQY
clone_size: NA
v_call: TRBV5-5
j_call: TRBJ2-3

cdr3_aa: ASSQKGTGGSSEAF
clone_size: NA
v_call: TRBV4-2
j_call: TRBJ1-1

cdr3_aa: ASRDYSTDTQY
clone_size: NA
v_call: TRBV12-3/TRBV12-4
j_call: TRBJ2-3

cdr3_aa: ASSLSGTFGGIQY
clone_size: few
v_call: TRBV12-3/TRBV12-4
j_call: TRBJ2-4

cdr3_aa: ASSLAYGGAVADTQY
clone_size: many
v_call: TRBV27
j_call: TRBJ2-3

cdr3_aa: ASSLGGINTGELF
clone_size: few
v_call: TRBV7-7
j_call: TRBJ2-2

cdr3_aa: ASRAGGLTYEQY
clone_size: NA
v_call: TRBV12-3/TRBV12-4
j_call: TRBJ2-7

cdr3_aa: ASHRGGAGNTEAF
clone_size: NA
v_call: TRBV28
j_call: TRBJ1-1

cdr3_aa: SVEVGRGTNEKLF
clone_size: NA
v_call: TRBV29-1
j_call: TRBJ1-4

cdr3_aa: ASSLDGSGQL
clone_size: few
v_call: TRBV5-6
j_call: TRBJ2-1

cdr3_aa: ASSRTGSGNTIY
clone_size: few
v_call: TRBV5-1
j_call: TRBJ1-3

cdr3_aa: ASSQGQSRTDTQY
clone_size: few
v_call: TRBV4-2
j_call: TRBJ2-3

cdr3_aa: ASSAGQVNEKLF
clone_size: NA
v_call: TRBV9
j_call: TRBJ1-4

cdr3_aa: ASSQESYYGYT
clone_size: few
v_call: TRBV4-3
j_call: TRBJ1-2

cdr3_aa: ASSLQRGGYTDTQY
clone_size: NA
v_call: TRBV7-2
j_call: TRBJ2-3

cdr3_aa: ASTNGQLNTEAF
clone_size: NA
v_call: TRBV3-1
j_call: TRBJ1-1

cdr3_aa: ASSSIGAGEETQY
clone_size: NA
v_call: TRBV7-9
j_call: TRBJ2-5

cdr3_aa: ASSQDEMGIRTNEKLF
clone_size: NA
v_call: TRBV4-2
j_call: TRBJ1-4

cdr3_aa: ASSLVTTNEKLF
clone_size: NA
v_call: TRBV11-2
j_call: TRBJ1-4

cdr3_aa: ASSSRGAGETQY
clone_size: many
v_call: TRBV5-1
j_call: TRBJ2-5

cdr3_aa: SAPLVRQY
clone_size: NA
v_call: TRBV20-1
j_call: TRBJ2-3

cdr3_aa: ASRFTAGGEAF
clone_size: few
v_call: TRBV27
j_call: TRBJ1-1

cdr3_aa: ASSYAGGPLEQF
clone_size: NA
v_call: TRBV6-2/TRBV6-3
j_call: TRBJ2-1